This T cell receptor beta chain stems from a study of control samples from healthy donors and cancer patients. The assay was immunoSEQ multiplex PCR, and TCRdb's table has in-frame clones only and misses some. Of tens of thousands of clones in the sample, roughly 87% were seen once. The J segment lost 13 bases and the V segment lost 5 bases, leaving 18 bases of the junction unmatched. This CDR3 comprises 17 residues. Germline V gene sequence: CDR1 SGHAT, CDR2 FQNNGV. The J gene is TRBJ2-1, the V gene TRBV11-2; 12 positions match TRBD2. The source material was PBMCs. The clonotype was recovered from a man in his 60s with head and neck cancer. The CDR3 nucleotides are TGTGCCAGCAGCCGACCTCAATTGAGAACTAGCGGGGGGCTCCAGTTCTTC. This gives the protein CASSRPQLRTSGGLQFF.